Here is one T cell receptor beta chain with its context. The antigen this receptor binds is unknown. There are no base qualities to consult, and no much larger clone falls within one base. Blood RNA was extracted from unsorted whole blood using TRIzol reagent, and germline DNA was obtained with the DNeasy Blood & Tissue kit. Chronic HBV infection was present in the patients, and the patients were treatment-naive at sampling. Around 4 milliliters of peripheral blood were collected into K2EDTA tubes before surgery. Using a constant-region primer and ProtoScript II reverse transcriptase, TCRbeta-specific cDNA was reverse-transcribed from 500 ng total RNA. Construction of the TCRbeta libraries relied on three nested rounds of multiplex PCR, following a slightly modified ARM-PCR procedure. Each of the first two PCR rounds ran for about 9 cycles and used multiplex TRBV1-TRBV30 forward primers together with a Cbeta reverse primer. A final 25-cycle PCR with Deep VentR polymerase added sample barcodes and Illumina adapters. Before sequencing, amplicons between 200 and 500 bp were purified from gel using a QIAquick gel extraction kit. An Illumina HiSeq 2500 was used to sequence the TCRbeta amplicons with 250-bp paired-end reads. On the authors' methods: Trimmomatic v0.33 was used to quality-trim the reads, and FLASH v1.2.11 was used to merge paired reads so that full CDR3 sequences could be recovered. V, D and J germline segments were assigned to the rearranged TCRbeta sequences by MiGEC v1.2.1b. Clonotype statistics, along with Shannon-Wiener diversity indices, were calculated using VDJtools v1.0.0. To reduce sampling bias, subsequent analyses other than the diversity analysis used only the 250 most abundant clonotypes in each sample. TCRdb's own reprocessing of the public reads used fastp at Q25 and MiXCR and kept productive beta chains. Duplicate CDR3 protein sequences are folded into a single record with the most common DNA and genes. These V and J calls are TCRdb output, not the study's own analysis. The sample data list fewer than 400,000 distinct CDR3 sequences, and about 62% of these were observed just once. Of the sample, roughly 9% is held by the ten largest clones.

This sample stems from a study of tumor-infiltrating lymphocytes in primary liver carcinoma (dated by TCRdb to the late 2010s). Notes on the research overall: Between November 2015 and 2016, roughly five patients in China with histopathologically diagnosed primary liver carcinoma had surgical resection. The five patients, three men and two women aged 30 to 69 years, had hepatocellular carcinoma (four) or combined HCC and intrahepatic cholangiocarcinoma (one). The five patients had tumors staged T1-T3 N0M0, with maximum diameters ranging from roughly 4.2 to 11 cm. Each sample produced roughly 3.65 to 7.13 million productive TCRbeta reads, and read depth showed no significant difference between tissue types. Across five regions of each liver tumor, along with adjacent normal tissue and blood, the study brought together TCRbeta repertoire sequencing, expression microarrays and whole-exome sequencing. TCRbeta repertoire sequencing covered about 35 specimens from 5 patients: around 25 tumor regions, 5 adjacent noncancerous liver tissues and 5 peripheral blood samples. Technical replicate repertoires showed high reproducibility, with mean shared-clone rates around 0.9 and correlation coefficients above 0.95. Overall study results and their limits: Because sequencing covered only the TCR beta chain and unpaired alpha chains were not captured, true repertoire diversity is likely underestimated. Compared with blood, tumors had a significantly larger share of the repertoire taken up by the top 250 clones (p = 0.039). Repertoire overlap was higher between tumor regions (mean roughly 35%) than tumor-adjacent (approximately 17%) or tumor-blood (about 14%) pairs, consistent with antigen-driven expansion. Comparison of CD4+ and CD8+ T cell repertoires was precluded by the use of bulk unsorted samples. With just a few patients in the study, the authors point out that the findings should be validated in a larger study.

The CDR3 has 15 amino acids, counting the end cysteine and phenylalanine. Only CDR3 DNA is held: 45 bases, read in frame from base 1. Germline trimming amounts to 10 bases on V and 3 bases on J, with 14 as the count of junction bases outside the gene matches. CDR1 and CDR2 were assigned from the germline V gene (reference sequence) as SGHKS and YYEKEE. Sequencing was done on a sample of peripheral blood. The receptor was isolated from a man in his forties or fifties with primary liver carcinoma and hepatitis B virus infection. The chain links TRBV5-5 with TRBJ2-7; 9 junctional bases match TRBD1. CDR3 protein: CADSYRDREHYEQYF. The nucleotide sequence reads TGTGCCGACAGCTACCGGGACAGGGAACACTACGAGCAGTACTTC.